The 5 T cell receptor beta chains reported below all come from one sample, sequenced in a study of blood T cell repertoires in COVID-19 (dated by TCRdb to 2019 to 2021). Library preparation used the immunoSEQ multiplex PCR assay. In TCRdb, the immuneACCESS table is reduced to in-frame sequences with V and J assigned. These tables do not hold every clone; where another copy was compared, an unresolved V gene accounts for under half, and the others remain unexplained. The sample has 150,000 to 200,000 clones on record, 70% to 80% of them singletons. The ten largest make up under 15% of the sample. Specimen: PBMCs or T cells enriched from blood (not recorded which). Receptor source: a man aged 55 to 69 who had been exposed to COVID-19.

This clone was counted a single time. The chain is built from TRBV6-1 and TRBJ2-1; 16 bases line up with TRBD2. CDR3 length: 15 amino acids. The V gene end was trimmed by 2 bases and the J gene end by 15 bases; junction bases not matched to a gene: 7. In germline, CDR1 is MNHNS, CDR2 SASEGT. This chain's CDR3 is CASSETGTSGRARFF. CDR3 sequence (DNA): TGTGCCAGCAGTGAAACCGGGACTAGCGGGAGGGCCAGGTTCTTC.

This clone was counted a few times. This chain links TRBV27 with TRBJ2-7; TRBD1 agrees at 7 bases. Losses at the gene ends were 6 bases for V and 2 bases for J; bases not matched to a gene: 25. CDR1 is MNHEY and CDR2 is SMNVEV in the germline V gene (reference sequence). The CDR3 sequence is 20 residues long. The CDR3 reads CASSTPYRGTKNRGTYEQYF. The DNA for the CDR3 is TGTGCCAGCAGCACCCCTTACAGGGGCACCAAAAACAGGGGCACCTACGAGCAGTACTTC.

The chain carries TRBV7-6 and TRBJ1-2, with D maybe TRBD1 (5 bases). This CDR3 contains 13 residues. Trimming shortened V by 5 bases and J by 7 bases, and 14 bases separated the two germline ends. Germline V lookup: CDR1 SGHVS, CDR2 FNYEAQ. The CDR3 sequence is CASSPVGAVGYTF. The CDR3, as DNA: TGTGCCAGCAGCCCGGTAGGGGCGGTTGGCTACACCTTC. Variable domain in full (rest from reference TRBV7-6 and TRBJ1-2): GAGVSQSPRYKVTKRGQDVALRCDPISGHVSLYWYRQALGQGPEFLTYFNYEAQQDKSGLPNDRFSAERPEGSISTLTIQRTEQRDSAMYRCASSPVGAVGYTFGSGTRLTVV.

The J gene is TRBJ1-6, the V gene TRBV29-1; the match to TRBD1 covers 10 bases. J was trimmed by 9 bases and V by 7 bases; bases with no gene match: 3. CDR1 and CDR2 from the germline V gene are SQVTM and ANQGSEA. CDR3 size: 12 residues. The CDR3 is CSGGDRGSPLHF. The DNA for the CDR3 is TGCAGCGGGGGGGACAGGGGTTCACCCCTCCACTTT.

The genes are TRBV10-3 and TRBJ2-1; 8 nucleotides align to TRBD1. Trimming removed 1 base from V and 10 bases from J; junction bases left unmatched: 15. CDR1 and CDR2 from the germline V gene are ENHRY and SYGVKD. This CDR3 has 17 residues. CDR3 DNA sequence: TGTGCCATCAGTGAGTTCCTTCAGGACAGGGCAGGTAGGGAGCAGTTCTTC. Protein: CAISEFLQDRAGREQFF.